The clone carrying this TCR beta chain was found a few times. The antigen is undetermined. Within the sample, other DNA sequences also encode this same CDR3. The sample comes from a study of beta chain features in type 1 diabetes. General study points: The study found moderately but significantly shorter TCRB CDR3s in all four CD4+ subsets of Type 1 diabetes patients.

V shed 6 bases and J shed 0 bases, with 9 bases lying between them. This CDR3 spans 14 amino acids. CDR1 KGHSH and CDR2 LQKENI come from the germline V gene. Expressed TCRB transcripts were sequenced after all isolated RNA was converted to cDNA. Here immunoSEQ multiplex PCR was the method, and the copy in TCRdb shows in-frame clones only, minus some. The data contain 130,000 or so clones, 9% of them seen just once; the ten biggest clones take up 0.6% to 0.9%. The clonotype originates from a man aged 30 to 45 with type 1 diabetes. The sequenced sample was central memory CD4+ T cells from blood. J is TRBJ1-3 and V is TRBV18; no firm D call. The CDR3: CASSPADSGNTIYF. As DNA, the CDR3 is TGTGCCAGCTCGCCCGCGGACTCTGGAAACACCATATATTTT.